Sequencing of this T cell receptor beta chain was carried out in a study of T cell responses to AZD1222 COVID-19 vaccine. Study details: Combined were second doses at about 4 or about 12 weeks.

This clone was counted a single time. Its antigen remains unknown. Generated by immunoSEQ multiplex PCR, the TCRdb table keeps only in-frame clones and is missing some. The table has approximately 180,000 clones, about 85% seen once. Germline V gives CDR1 MNHEY, CDR2 SVGAGI. V was clipped by 6 bases and J by 3 bases; unmatched bases: 4. The CDR3 loop spans 13 amino acids. The study's findings and limits: Donor demographics were predominantly white British with a female majority; clonal diversity may be underestimated.

The input for sequencing was peripheral blood, taken on day 0 of AZD1222 vaccination. The V gene is TRBV6-5, the J gene TRBJ1-2; 7 nucleotides line up with TRBD1. The clonotype comes from an adult in good health. CDR3 DNA: TGTGCCAGCAGCGCGACAGGGTACTATGGCTACACCTTC. Translated, it gives CASSATGYYGYTF.